A single sample is the source of the 16 T cell receptor beta chains below, sequenced in a study of blood T cell repertoires in COVID-19. Libraries were prepared by immunoSEQ multiplex PCR; TCRdb keeps only in-frame clonotypes and omits some of them. Of about 110,000 clones listed, 75% to 90% were seen once; the top ten hold 15% to 20%. Specimen: peripheral blood. These receptors were collected from a woman aged 55-69 years with acute or convalescent COVID-19.

This clone was detected once. The chain couples TRBV5-6 to TRBJ2-5; no firm D call. Per germline, CDR1 SGHDT and CDR2 YYEEEE. The CDR3 covers 12 residues. V shed 4 bases and J shed 3 bases, with 7 bases lying between them. The CDR3 DNA reads TGTGCCAGCAGCGCTCTAGAAGAGACCCAGTACTTC. It translates to CASSALEETQYF.

This rearrangement joins TRBV5-1 to TRBJ1-6; 7 positions match TRBD1. V gave up 2 bases and J gave up 9 bases; unmatched junction bases: 14. Germline V CDR1 and CDR2: SGHRS, YFSETQ. CDR3 length equals 17 residues. CDR3 residues: CASSLLSRQGGSSPLHF. As DNA, the CDR3 is TGCGCCAGCAGCTTATTATCCAGACAGGGAGGAAGTTCACCCCTCCACTTT.

This chain joins TRBV19 and TRBJ2-3, with a weak D call TRBD2 (5 bases). CDR3 length equals 14 residues. V was clipped by 3 bases and J by 0 bases, with 7 bases between them. CDR1 and CDR2 from the germline V gene are LNHDA and SQIVND (reference sequence). In DNA, the CDR3 is TGTGCCAGTAGTATCGAGCGGAGCACAGATACGCAGTATTTT. Amino acids: CASSIERSTDTQYF. Full variable domain (remainder filled in from reference TRBV19 and TRBJ2-3): DGGITQSPKYLFRKEGQNVTLSCEQNLNHDAMYWYRQDPGQGLRLIYYSQIVNDFQKGDIAEGYSVSREKKESFPLTVTSAQKNPTAFYLCASSIERSTDTQYFGPGTRLTVL.

The chain recombines TRBV24-1 with TRBJ2-5, with TRBD1 matching over 7 bases. The CDR3 length is 13 residues. The V segment lost 7 bases and the J segment 3 bases; nucleotides outside the gene matches: 4. Looked up from germline, CDR1 is KGHDR and CDR2 is SFDVKD. The CDR3 DNA reads TGTGCCACCAGGGGGACAGCAAAAGAGACCCAGTACTTC. Protein sequence: CATRGTAKETQYF.

This chain links TRBV29-1 with TRBJ2-2; TRBD2 agrees at 7 bases. Germline V lookup: CDR1 SQVTM, CDR2 ANQGSEA. V gave up 1 base and J gave up 4 bases; unmatched junction bases: 3. This CDR3 is built from 14 residues. CDR3 sequence: CSVEGASGTGELFF. The CDR3 nucleotides are TGCAGCGTTGAAGGGGCTAGCGGCACCGGGGAGCTGTTTTTT.

The genes are TRBV7-8 and TRBJ2-7, with TRBD1 matching 12 bases. The germline gives CDR1 SGHVS, CDR2 FQNEAQ. V dropped 4 bases and J dropped 3; count of bases not matched to a gene: 13. The CDR3 is 18 amino acids. For the CDR3, the DNA is TGTGCCAGCAGCTCAAGGGGACAGGGGGCTTTCCCCGACTACGAGCAGTACTTC. Translated, it gives CASSSRGQGAFPDYEQYF.

The chain recombines TRBV27 with TRBJ2-3, with 14 bases lining up with TRBD2. J was trimmed by 4 bases and V by 6 bases; bases with no gene match: 9. The CDR3 extends over 17 amino acids. Germline-derived CDR1 and CDR2 are MNHEY and SMNVEV (reference sequence). CDR3 loop: CASRGLAGALAPDTQYF. The DNA for the CDR3 is TGTGCCAGCAGGGGACTAGCGGGGGCCTTGGCCCCAGATACGCAGTATTTT.

The genes are TRBV30 and TRBJ1-1, with D tentatively TRBD1 (5 bases). Between the trimmed V and J ends, which lost 5 bases and 11 bases, there was a span of 21 bases. In germline, CDR1 is GTSNPN, CDR2 SVGIG (reference sequence). The length of the CDR3 is 13 residues. The DNA for the CDR3 is TGTGCCTGGGAGGCGGCAGGGCATGGACGGGCTTTCTTT. Protein: CAWEAAGHGRAFF.

The V call is TRBV13, the J call TRBJ2-7; TRBD2 agrees at 12 bases. This CDR3 has 15 residues. CDR1 and CDR2 (germline): PRHDT, FYEKMQ (reference sequence). Trimming cost V 3 bases and J 5 bases; bases outside gene matches: 5. CDR3: CASSLTSGSVDEQYF. The CDR3 DNA reads as TGTGCCAGCAGCTTGACTAGCGGGAGTGTGGACGAGCAGTACTTC.

The V gene is TRBV15, the J gene TRBJ2-1, with a weak D call TRBD2 (6 bases). The CDR3 totals 18 residues. V was trimmed by 1 base and J by 7 bases, leaving 23 bases between them. The germline CDR1 and CDR2 sequences are LNHNV and YYDKDF (reference sequence). The CDR3 protein is CATSRVVSGAGLLNEQFF. CDR3 DNA: TGTGCCACCAGCAGAGTGGTCTCGGGAGCCGGGCTCTTGAATGAGCAGTTCTTC.

The chain couples TRBV28 to TRBJ1-5; D remains unclear. This CDR3 comprises 15 residues. Germline V gene data show CDR1 as MDHEN and CDR2 as SYDVKM. Trimming left V 6 bases short and J 0 bases short, with 12 bases between. CDR3 loop: CASSSAAYSNQPQHF. The CDR3 bases are TGTGCCAGCAGCTCCGCCGCGTATAGCAATCAGCCCCAGCATTTT.

This clone was recorded a few times. The chain combines TRBV19 with TRBJ1-4; TRBD1 aligns across 10 bases. V dropped 3 bases and J dropped 8; count of bases not matched to a gene: 6. Germline lookup yields CDR1 LNHDA and CDR2 SQIVND (reference sequence). There are 15 residues in the CDR3. CDR3 amino acids: CASSITGTGAEKLFF. The CDR3 nucleotides are TGTGCCAGTAGTATTACCGGGACAGGGGCCGAAAAACTGTTTTTT. Looking up the rest from reference TRBV19 and TRBJ1-4 gives the full variable domain: DGGITQSPKYLFRKEGQNVTLSCEQNLNHDAMYWYRQDPGQGLRLIYYSQIVNDFQKGDIAEGYSVSREKKESFPLTVTSAQKNPTAFYLCASSITGTGAEKLFFGSGTQLSVL.

V is TRBV29-1 and J is TRBJ2-3; TRBD1 agrees at 8 bases. Trimming removed 5 bases from V and 3 bases from J; junction bases left unmatched: 7. There are 14 residues in the CDR3. CDR1 and CDR2 from the germline V gene are SQVTM and ANQGSEA. Here the CDR3 reads CSVRRQGMTDTQYF. In DNA form, the CDR3 reads TGCAGCGTTAGGCGACAGGGGATGACAGATACGCAGTATTTT.

This chain links TRBV27 with TRBJ1-2; no clear D gene. Germline V gives CDR1 MNHEY, CDR2 SMNVEV (reference sequence). The CDR3 contains 12 residues. The ends were cut back, 4 bases at V and 6 bases at J, with 9 bases in the middle. The CDR3, as DNA: TGTGCCAGCAGTTCGGTCGGGAATGGCTACACCTTC. This gives the protein CASSSVGNGYTF.

The chain employs TRBV4-3 and TRBJ2-1; 7 bases match TRBD1. The V gene end was trimmed by 2 bases and the J gene end by 2 bases; junction bases not matched to a gene: 3. Germline values: CDR1 LGHNA, CDR2 YSLEER. The CDR3 contains 15 residues. The CDR3 protein is CASSQNRGPYNEQFF. DNA of the CDR3: TGCGCCAGCAGCCAAAACAGGGGTCCCTACAATGAGCAGTTCTTC.

The gene calls are TRBV24-1 and TRBJ2-3, with TRBD1 as a possible D gene (6 bases). Germline CDR1 reads KGHDR; CDR2 reads SFDVKD. This CDR3 has 14 residues. The ends were cut back, 3 bases at V and 4 bases at J, with 10 bases in the middle. The CDR3 sequence is CATSDRGISDTQYF. The CDR3 region has the DNA TGTGCCACCAGTGATAGGGGGATTTCAGATACGCAGTATTTT.